This T cell receptor beta chain was sequenced during a study of Tregs in tolerant kidney transplant recipients (dated by TCRdb to the late 2010s). For the wider study: Related donors were used in the transplants with nonmyeloablative bone marrow transplantation, and mixed chimerism was transient in the human trials. The study applied TCRbeta sequencing to find donor-specific regulatory T cells before combined kidney and bone marrow transplantation and then followed those same cells after transplant. On the study overall, not on this receptor specifically: Biological reproducibility was not examined directly, but technical replication error appeared to be minimal. Because the PCR primers were changed over time for some patients, nucleotide-level comparison could not be performed across the samples from those patients. The study was limited by small patient numbers, and the findings need validation in larger populations and under other immunosuppression protocols. Expanding Tregs with activated donor B cells appeared to identify the most biologically relevant and donor-specific TCRbeta repertoire. Donor-specific Treg expansion was found to exceed global Treg expansion in tolerant patients, suggesting antigen-driven rather than nonspecific expansion.

V lost 4 bases and J lost 8 bases, and the count of bases not matched to a germline gene is 5. Looking up the germline V gene (reference sequence) yields CDR1 LNHDA and CDR2 SQIVND. From cysteine to phenylalanine, the CDR3 is 15 amino acids long. Only CDR3 DNA is held: 45 bases, read in frame from base 1. The time point label here, explained by the study, means: blood sample drawn before combined kidney and bone marrow transplant. Unstimulated Tregs (CD4+CD25+CD127-), CD4+ non-Tregs (CD4+CD25-), CD4 and CD8 cells were FACS-sorted from thawed PBMCs. The patients were 4 recipients of combined kidney and bone marrow transplants from the ITN036ST trial, and samples were available only for these trial subjects. Healthy control blood was processed to PBMCs by Ficoll density gradient and cryopreserved, and patient PBMCs were collected before and after transplant. In regard to this clone: What this receptor recognizes is not known. Base qualities are not at hand, and no much larger clone is one base apart.

Genomic DNA was extracted from sorted cells with the QIAGEN DNeasy Blood and Tissue Kit for TCRbeta CDR3 sequencing. High-throughput TCRbeta CDR3 sequencing was carried out commercially through immunoSEQ, with PCR amplification with bias correction and internal controls included. The authors processed their data as follows. Unique productive TCRbeta sequences were defined by CDR3 nucleotide sequence where primers matched, otherwise by CDR3 amino acid sequence with Vbeta and Jbeta genes. To correct for sorting error, sequences found in more than one sorted population at a frequency ratio of 2:1 or less were discarded, and the remaining shared sequences were assigned to the population with the higher frequency. Sequences were defined as donor-reactive when expanded at least 5-fold in CFSE-low cells versus unstimulated cells and present at a frequency of at least 0.01% in CFSE-low cells. Jensen-Shannon divergence calculated on the top 100 TCRbeta sequences ranked by frequency was used to measure repertoire divergence. For samples with multiple sequencing runs, sorting error was corrected separately for each run before the runs were pooled. In TCRdb, the immuneACCESS table is reduced to in-frame sequences with V and J assigned. These tables do not hold every clone; where another copy was compared, an unresolved V gene accounts for under half, and the others remain unexplained. V and J calls plus clone size are reproduced from that table; the DNA served to infer D and trimming. Counted in this sample were about 66,000 clones; roughly 92% of them appeared once. Roughly 9.7% of the sample comes from the top ten.

The sample here was CD8+ T cells from blood, taken before the transplant. This TCR derives from a human donor who received a combined kidney and bone marrow transplant. The chain uses TRBV19 and TRBJ2-1, and 13 junctional nucleotides match TRBD2. The DNA sequence reads TGTGCCAGTAGTACAGGACTAGCGGGGGTGTATGAGCAGTTCTTC. It codes for CASSTGLAGVYEQFF.